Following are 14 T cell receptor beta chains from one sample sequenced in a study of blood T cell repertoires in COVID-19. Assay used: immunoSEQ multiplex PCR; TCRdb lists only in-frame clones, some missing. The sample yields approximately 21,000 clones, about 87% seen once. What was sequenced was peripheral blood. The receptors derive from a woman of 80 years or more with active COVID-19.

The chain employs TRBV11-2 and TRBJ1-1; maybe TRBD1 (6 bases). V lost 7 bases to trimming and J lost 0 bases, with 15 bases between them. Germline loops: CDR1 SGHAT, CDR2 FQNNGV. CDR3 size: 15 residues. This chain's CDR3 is CASTWGLDMNTEAFF. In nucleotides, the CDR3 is TGTGCCAGCACCTGGGGGCTGGACATGAACACTGAAGCTTTCTTT.

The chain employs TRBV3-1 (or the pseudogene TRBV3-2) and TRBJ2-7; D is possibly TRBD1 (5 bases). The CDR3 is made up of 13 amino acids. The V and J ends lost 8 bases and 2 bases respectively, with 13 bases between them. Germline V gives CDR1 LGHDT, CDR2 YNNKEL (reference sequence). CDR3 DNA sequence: TGTGCCAGCGGTCCGGCAGGGACCTACGAGCAGTACTTC. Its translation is CASGPAGTYEQYF.

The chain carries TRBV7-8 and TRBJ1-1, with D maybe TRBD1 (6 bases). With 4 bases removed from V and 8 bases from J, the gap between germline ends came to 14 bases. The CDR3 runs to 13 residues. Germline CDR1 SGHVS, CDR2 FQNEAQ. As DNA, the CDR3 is TGTGCCAGCAGCTCGAGGACAGCCGTAGAAGCTTTCTTT. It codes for CASSSRTAVEAFF.

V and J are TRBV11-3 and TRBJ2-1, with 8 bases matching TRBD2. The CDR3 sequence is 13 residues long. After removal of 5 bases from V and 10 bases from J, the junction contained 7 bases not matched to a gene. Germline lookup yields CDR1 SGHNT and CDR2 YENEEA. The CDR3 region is CASSPGTSGEQFF. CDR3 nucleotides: TGTGCCAGCAGCCCCGGGACTAGTGGCGAGCAGTTCTTC.

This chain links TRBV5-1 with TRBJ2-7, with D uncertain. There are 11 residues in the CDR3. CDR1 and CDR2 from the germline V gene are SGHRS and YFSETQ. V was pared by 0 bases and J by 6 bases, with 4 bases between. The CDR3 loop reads CASSLGGEQYF. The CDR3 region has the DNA TGCGCCAGCAGCTTGGGAGGCGAGCAGTACTTC.

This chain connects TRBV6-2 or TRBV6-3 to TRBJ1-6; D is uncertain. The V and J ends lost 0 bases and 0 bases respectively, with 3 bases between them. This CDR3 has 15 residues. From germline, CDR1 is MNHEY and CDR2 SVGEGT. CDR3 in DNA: TGTGCCAGCAGTTACTCGAGCTCCTATAATTCACCCCTCCACTTT. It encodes CASSYSSSYNSPLHF.

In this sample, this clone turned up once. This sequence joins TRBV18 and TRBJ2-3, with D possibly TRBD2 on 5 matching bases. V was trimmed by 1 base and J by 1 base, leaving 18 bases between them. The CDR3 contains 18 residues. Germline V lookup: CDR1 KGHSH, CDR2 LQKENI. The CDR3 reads CASSPRPFSEGGTDTQYF. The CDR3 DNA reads TGTGCCAGCTCACCACGTCCGTTCTCCGAGGGAGGCACAGATACGCAGTATTTT. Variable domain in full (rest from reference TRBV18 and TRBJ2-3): NAGVMQNPRHLVRRRGQEARLRCSPMKGHSHVYWYRQLPEEGLKFMVYLQKENIIDESGMPKERFSAEFPKEGPSILRIQQVVRGDSAAYFCASSPRPFSEGGTDTQYFGPGTRLTVL.

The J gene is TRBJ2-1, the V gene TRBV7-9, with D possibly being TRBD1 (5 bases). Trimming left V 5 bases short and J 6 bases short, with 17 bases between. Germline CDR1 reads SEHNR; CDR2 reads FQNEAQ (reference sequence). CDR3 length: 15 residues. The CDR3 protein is CASSQGLGRRNEQFF. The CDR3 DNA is TGTGCCAGCAGCCAGGGCCTAGGAAGGCGCAATGAGCAGTTCTTC.

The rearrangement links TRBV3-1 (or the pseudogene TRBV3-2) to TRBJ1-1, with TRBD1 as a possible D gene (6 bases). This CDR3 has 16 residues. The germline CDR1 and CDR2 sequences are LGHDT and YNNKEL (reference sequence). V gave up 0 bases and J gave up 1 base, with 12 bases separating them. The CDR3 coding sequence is TGTGCCAGCAGCCAAGATCTCGGGGGGGCGAACACTGAAGCTTTCTTT. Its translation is CASSQDLGGANTEAFF.

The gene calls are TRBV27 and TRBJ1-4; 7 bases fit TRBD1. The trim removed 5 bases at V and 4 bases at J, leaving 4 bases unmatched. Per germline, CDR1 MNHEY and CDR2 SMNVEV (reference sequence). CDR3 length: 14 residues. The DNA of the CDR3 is TGTGCCAGCAGTCAGGACAGGAATAATGAAAAACTGTTTTTT. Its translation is CASSQDRNNEKLFF.

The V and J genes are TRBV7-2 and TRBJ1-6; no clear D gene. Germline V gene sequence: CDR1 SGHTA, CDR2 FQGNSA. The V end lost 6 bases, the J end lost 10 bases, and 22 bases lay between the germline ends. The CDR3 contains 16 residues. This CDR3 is CASSPRLLVSESPLHF. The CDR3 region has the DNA TGTGCCAGCAGTCCCCGACTTCTCGTTAGCGAATCACCCCTCCACTTT.

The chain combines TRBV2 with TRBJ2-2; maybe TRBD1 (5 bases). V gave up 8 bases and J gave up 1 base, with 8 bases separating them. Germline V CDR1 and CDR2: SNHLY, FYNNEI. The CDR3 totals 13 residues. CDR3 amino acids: CASEDMNTGELFF. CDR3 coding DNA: TGTGCCAGCGAGGACATGAACACCGGGGAGCTGTTTTTT.

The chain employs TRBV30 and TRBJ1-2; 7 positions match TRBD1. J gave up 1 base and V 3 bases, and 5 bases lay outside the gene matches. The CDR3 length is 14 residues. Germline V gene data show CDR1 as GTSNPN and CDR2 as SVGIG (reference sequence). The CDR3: CAWSPGGGNYGYTF. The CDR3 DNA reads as TGTGCCTGGAGCCCAGGGGGTGGTAACTATGGCTACACCTTC.

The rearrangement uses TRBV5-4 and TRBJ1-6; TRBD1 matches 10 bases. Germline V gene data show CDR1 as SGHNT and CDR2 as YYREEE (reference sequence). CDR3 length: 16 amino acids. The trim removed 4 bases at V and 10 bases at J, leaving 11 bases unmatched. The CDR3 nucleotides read TGTGCCAGCAGCAACGGGGGGGACAGGGGTTACTCACCCCTCCACTTT. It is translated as CASSNGGDRGYSPLHF.